Following are 11 T cell receptor beta chains from one sample sequenced in a study of T cells after posttransplantation cyclophosphamide. Treatment was busulfan-fludarabine conditioning, a marrow graft, and cyclophosphamide on days +3 and +4. The table came from immunoSEQ multiplex PCR; TCRdb's copy has only in-frame clones and leaves some out. This table has about 42,000 clones, around 90% appearing once. Sequenced material: PBMCs, taken roughly 59 days after allogeneic stem cell transplant with posttransplant cyclophosphamide. Receptor source: a male patient aged 60-69 years who received an allogeneic stem cell transplant from a related donor and was CMV-positive. Part of the T cell pool may stem from the graft donor.

As regards this clone: Distinct nucleotide sequences in the sample also encode this CDR3. This rearrangement joins TRBV30 to TRBJ1-6; 8 nucleotides align to TRBD1. CDR1 is GTSNPN, CDR2 SVGIG, per germline (reference sequence). V was pared by 3 bases and J by 4 bases, with 5 bases of the junction left unmatched. This CDR3 has 15 amino acids. CDR3 sequence: CAWSERDRYNSPLHF. Here the CDR3 DNA reads TGTGCCTGGAGCGAAAGGGACAGGTATAATTCACCCCTCCACTTT.

The gene calls are TRBV7-8 and TRBJ2-1, with D maybe TRBD1 (6 bases). Trimming stripped 7 bases from V and 3 bases from J, with 19 bases between. The CDR3 loop spans 16 amino acids. Germline CDR1 and CDR2: SGHVS and FQNEAQ. The CDR3: CASKERPGVGYNEQFF. Here the CDR3 DNA reads TGTGCCAGCAAAGAACGACCAGGGGTGGGCTACAATGAGCAGTTCTTC.

The chain has TRBV7-9 and TRBJ1-2; D remains unclear. This CDR3 contains 14 residues. V gave up 2 bases and J gave up 6 bases, with 13 bases separating them. Germline values: CDR1 SEHNR, CDR2 FQNEAQ (reference sequence). The CDR3 DNA is TGTGCCAGCAGCTTAACTCAGGTGGTAGATGGCTACACCTTC. Residues: CASSLTQVVDGYTF.

The J gene is TRBJ1-2, the V gene TRBV6-1, with D possibly being TRBD1 (5 bases). Germline V gene sequence: CDR1 MNHNS, CDR2 SASEGT. The CDR3 has 13 amino acids. V gave up 7 bases and J gave up 4 bases, with 13 bases separating them. The chain's CDR3 is CASKEGPLYGYTF. CDR3 nucleotide sequence: TGTGCCAGCAAGGAGGGGCCCCTCTATGGCTACACCTTC.

This chain connects TRBV5-6 to TRBJ1-1; D perhaps matches TRBD1 (6 bases). Trimming removed 4 bases from V and 8 bases from J, with 12 bases in between. CDR1 and CDR2 (germline): SGHDT, YYEEEE. This CDR3 is built from 12 residues. CDR3 in amino acids: CASSRGTSEAFF. CDR3 nucleotides: TGTGCCAGCAGCAGGGGGACCTCCGAAGCTTTCTTT.

This sequence joins TRBV7-8 and TRBJ1-1, with 9 bases matching TRBD1. Trimming at V came to 2 bases and at J to 4 bases, leaving 5 bases not matched to a gene. There are 15 residues in the CDR3. CDR1 is SGHVS and CDR2 is FQNEAQ in the germline V gene. This chain's CDR3 is CASSLRGGQGTEAFF. CDR3 nucleotide sequence: TGTGCCAGCAGCTTAAGGGGGGGACAGGGCACTGAAGCTTTCTTT.

The CDR3 nucleotides are TGCAGCGTCACACTGGGGAGTATAGCCAAAAACATTCAGTACTTC. Protein product: CSVTLGSIAKNIQYF. The chain has TRBV29-1 and TRBJ2-4; possibly TRBD2 for D (5 bases). The V and J ends lost 6 bases and 0 bases respectively, with 15 bases between them. This CDR3 is built from 15 residues. Looked up from germline, CDR1 is SQVTM and CDR2 is ANQGSEA. Using reference TRBV29-1 and TRBJ2-4 for the parts outside the CDR3, the full variable domain is SAVISQKPSRDICQRGTSLTIQCQVDSQVTMMFWYRQQPGQSLTLIATANQGSEATYESGFVIDKFPISRPNLTFSTLTVSNMSPEDSSIYLCSVTLGSIAKNIQYFGAGTRLSVL.

The V gene is TRBV30, the J gene TRBJ1-2; 8 nucleotides align to TRBD1. Losses at the gene ends were 2 bases for V and 5 bases for J; bases not matched to a gene: 7. CDR3 length: 14 amino acids. Per the germline V gene, CDR1 is GTSNPN and CDR2 is SVGIG (reference sequence). CDR3 in DNA: TGTGCCTGGAGTACCGGACAGGGTGGTTATGGCTACACCTTC. This translates into CAWSTGQGGYGYTF.

In this sample, this clone turned up a few times. The chain recombines TRBV4-2 with TRBJ1-2; 7 bases fit TRBD1. The CDR3 is 14 amino acids. Trimming cost V 5 bases and J 2 bases; bases outside gene matches: 5. CDR1 and CDR2 (germline): LGHNA, YNFKEQ. The CDR3 DNA reads as TGTGCCAGCAGCGAGGGACAGATGAACTATGGCTACACCTTC. It translates to CASSEGQMNYGYTF.

This chain uses TRBV27 with TRBJ2-7; D is possibly TRBD1 (8 bases). V gave up 5 bases and J gave up 3 bases, with 17 bases separating them. CDR3 length: 15 residues. Germline V gene lookup returns CDR1 MNHEY and CDR2 SMNVEV (reference sequence). The CDR3: CASSPNRGGGYEQYV. CDR3 coding DNA: TGTGCCAGCAGTCCAAACAGGGGGGGTGGCTACGAGCAGTACGTC.

The chain uses TRBV29-1 and TRBJ1-2; a weak D match, TRBD1 (5 bases). Trimming removed 7 bases from V and 4 bases from J, with 13 bases in between. The V gene's germline CDR1 is SQVTM and CDR2 ANQGSEA. The CDR3 extends over 12 amino acids. CDR3 DNA sequence: TGCAGCGCTGACAGAACTAGCTATGGCTACACCTTC. Amino acids: CSADRTSYGYTF.